Presented here are 28 T cell receptor beta chains from one specimen sequenced in a study of beta chain features in type 1 diabetes. Expressed TCRB transcripts were sequenced because the entire RNA isolate underwent reverse transcription. Sequencing was performed with immunoSEQ multiplex PCR; in TCRdb, only in-frame clones are kept and a portion is missing. The sample records roughly 310,000 clones, about 11% being singletons. The source material was naive CD4+ T cells from blood. The source of these receptors is a woman aged 25 to 39 in good health.

This clone was seen a few times. The chain joins TRBV6-6 to TRBJ2-7; tentative D call: TRBD1 (5 bases). CDR3 length: 14 amino acids. Germline CDR1 is MNHNY and CDR2 is SVGAGI (reference sequence). The V end was cut by 2 bases, the J end by 2 bases, with 10 bases between. CDR3 in amino acids: CASSYGQGTYEQYF. In DNA form, the CDR3 reads TGTGCCAGCAGTTACGGGCAGGGAACCTACGAGCAGTACTTC.

This clone was counted a few times. V and J are TRBV29-1 and TRBJ1-1; perhaps TRBD1 as D (6 bases). Germline V gene sequence: CDR1 SQVTM, CDR2 ANQGSEA. The CDR3 has 13 residues. Trimming left V 3 bases short and J 8 bases short, with 16 bases between. In nucleotides, the CDR3 is TGCAGCGTTGATAGCGGCGGGGGGCTCGAAGCTTTCTTT. This encodes CSVDSGGGLEAFF.

The chain is built from TRBV7-3 and TRBJ2-7; 9 bases are a match to TRBD2. CDR1 SGHTA and CDR2 FQGTGA come from the germline V gene. The CDR3 loop spans 14 amino acids. Trimming cost V 4 bases and J 5 bases; bases outside gene matches: 6. The CDR3 region is CASSSRTSADEQYF. The DNA for the CDR3 is TGTGCCAGCAGCTCTCGGACTAGCGCCGACGAGCAGTACTTC.

In its sample, this clone was seen a few times. V and J are TRBV28 and TRBJ2-5, with a weak D call TRBD2 (7 bases). Trimming left V 5 bases short and J 1 base short, with 14 bases between. Germline CDR1 MDHEN, CDR2 SYDVKM. The CDR3 extends over 15 amino acids. CDR3 in amino acids: CASSGGAATQETQYF. The DNA for the CDR3 is TGTGCCAGCAGTGGGGGGGCAGCGACCCAAGAGACCCAGTACTTC. The variable domain in full, completed from reference TRBV28 and TRBJ2-5, reads DVKVTQSSRYLVKRTGEKVFLECVQDMDHENMFWYRQDPGLGLRLIYFSYDVKMKEKGDIPEGYSVSREKKERFSLILESASTNQTSMYLCASSGGAATQETQYFGPGTRLLVL.

This clone was detected only a few times. This rearrangement joins TRBV29-1 to TRBJ2-3; D uncertain. The CDR3 totals 13 residues. Between the trimmed V and J ends, which lost 7 bases and 2 bases, there was a span of 13 bases. Germline CDR1 reads SQVTM; CDR2 reads ANQGSEA. DNA for the CDR3: TGCAGCGCACGCGTTACGAACACAGATACGCAGTATTTT. It is translated as CSARVTNTDTQYF.

This clone showed up just a few times. The chain joins TRBV15 to TRBJ2-7; 10 bases agree with TRBD1. The CDR3 has 16 amino acids. CDR1 and CDR2 from the germline V gene are LNHNV and YYDKDF (reference sequence). V trimming: 3 bases; J trimming: 6 bases; junction bases outside the gene matches: 11. In nucleotides, the CDR3 is TGTGCCACCAGCAGGCATCGGGGGACAGGGGATCGCGAGCAGTACTTC. Amino acids: CATSRHRGTGDREQYF.

This clone has only a few counts. This CDR3 is CASSFSGESGANVLTF. The CDR3 coding sequence is TGTGCCAGCAGTTTTTCGGGGGAGTCTGGGGCCAACGTCCTGACTTTC. The V call is TRBV28, the J call TRBJ2-6; a possible D gene is TRBD2 (6 bases). The CDR3 has 16 residues. Germline CDR1 is MDHEN and CDR2 is SYDVKM. V was pared by 3 bases and J by 1 base, with 10 bases between.

The chain recombines TRBV5-1 with TRBJ1-1; weak D call: TRBD1 (5 bases). V dropped 1 base and J dropped 3 bases, with 7 bases sitting between them. The CDR3 has 13 amino acids. Germline CDR1 and CDR2: SGHRS and YFSETQ. CDR3 loop: CASSLQGDTEAFF. The CDR3, as DNA: TGCGCCAGCAGCTTGCAAGGGGACACTGAAGCTTTCTTT.

The chain joins TRBV6-6 to TRBJ1-2; 8 bases are a match to TRBD1. V was clipped by 4 bases and J by 6 bases; unmatched bases: 10. The length of the CDR3 is 15 residues. Per the germline V gene, CDR1 is MNHNY and CDR2 is SVGAGI (reference sequence). The CDR3 DNA follows: TGTGCCAGCAGTTTCCCCGGACAGGGTAGGGATGGCTACACCTTC. Its protein product is CASSFPGQGRDGYTF.

This clone was observed a handful of times. The V call is TRBV6-5, the J call TRBJ2-3; 8 nucleotides line up with TRBD2. The CDR3 runs 15 residues. The V gene's germline CDR1 is MNHEY and CDR2 SVGAGI. V gave up 6 bases and J gave up 0 bases; unmatched junction bases: 5. In DNA, the CDR3 is TGTGCCAGCAGGCCCCGGGGGGGTAGCACAGATACGCAGTATTTT. Its protein is CASRPRGGSTDTQYF.

The V call is TRBV30, the J call TRBJ2-3; 8 bases map to TRBD2. The CDR3 consists of 13 residues. Looked up from germline, CDR1 is GTSNPN and CDR2 is SVGIG (reference sequence). V shed 2 bases, J shed 14 bases, and the junction held 12 bases outside the gene matches. CDR3 DNA: TGTGCCTGGAGTCCACCTTTAGGGACTAGTCCGTATTTT. Protein: CAWSPPLGTSPYF.

This clone was seen a few times. At one end, the junction sequence differs from germline, possibly due to a read error. The chain recombines TRBV30 with TRBJ1-4; possible D gene TRBD1, 5 bases. This CDR3 region has 11 residues. CDR1 is GTSNPN, CDR2 SVGIG, per germline (reference sequence). This CDR3 is CGGRGREKLFF. CDR3 in DNA: TGCGGCGGGAGGGGCAGGGAAAAACTGTTTTTT.

The rearrangement uses TRBV5-4 and TRBJ2-5; 9 bases map to TRBD2. V shed 4 bases and J 2 bases; nucleotides not matched to a gene: 6. CDR1 and CDR2 (germline): SGHNT, YYREEE (reference sequence). The CDR3 runs 15 residues. CDR3 bases: TGTGCCAGCAGCCTCGGACTAGCGCCACAAGAGACCCAGTACTTC. It is translated as CASSLGLAPQETQYF.

This chain connects TRBV6-5 to TRBJ1-4; D is undetermined. The length of the CDR3 is 13 residues. The germline V gene encodes CDR1 MNHEY and CDR2 SVGAGI. Trimming shortened V by 3 bases and J by 7 bases, and 9 bases separated the two germline ends. The CDR3 loop is CASSYSGSEKLFF. Written as DNA, the CDR3 is TGTGCCAGCAGTTATTCGGGGAGTGAAAAACTGTTTTTT.

This clone was recorded a few times. V usage is TRBV18 and J usage is TRBJ2-7; 7 bases agree with TRBD2. The CDR3 loop spans 16 amino acids. Germline V CDR1 and CDR2: KGHSH, LQKENI. The junction had 11 bases not matched to a gene; V was cut back by 2 bases and J by 4 bases. In DNA, the CDR3 is TGTGCCAGCTCACCAGCGTACGACCCGGGGGGATACGAGCAGTACTTC. Amino acids: CASSPAYDPGGYEQYF.

The CDR3 nucleotides read TGTGCCAGCAGCTTCCGGACAGGGGGGACCGGGGAGCTGTTTTTT. It yields the protein CASSFRTGGTGELFF. The J gene is TRBJ2-2, the V gene TRBV5-4; 10 nucleotides match TRBD1. The J segment lost 5 bases and the V segment lost 2 bases, leaving 3 bases of the junction unmatched. The CDR3 consists of 15 residues. Germline V gene data show CDR1 as SGHNT and CDR2 as YYREEE (reference sequence). Using reference TRBV5-4 and TRBJ2-2 for the parts outside the CDR3, the full variable domain is ETGVTQSPTHLIKTRGQQVTLRCSSQSGHNTVSWYQQALGQGPQFIFQYYREEENGRGNFPPRFSGLQFPNYSSELNVNALELDDSALYLCASSFRTGGTGELFFGEGSRLTVL.

The chain couples TRBV7-2 to TRBJ2-1; D is perhaps TRBD2 (5 bases). V dropped 1 base and J dropped 5 bases, with 18 bases sitting between them. This CDR3 region has 17 residues. Germline lookup yields CDR1 SGHTA and CDR2 FQGNSA. The CDR3 DNA reads as TGTGCCAGCAGCTTAGTGGCGGGCGGACTCACTGACAATGAGCAGTTCTTC. Translating gives CASSLVAGGLTDNEQFF.

This clone occurred a few times. V and J are TRBV7-9 and TRBJ2-7, with 8 bases fitting TRBD1. From germline, CDR1 is SEHNR and CDR2 FQNEAQ (reference sequence). The CDR3 is 15 amino acids. V trimming: 5 bases; J trimming: 1 base; junction bases outside the gene matches: 7. CDR3 in DNA: TGTGCCAGCAGCCCCAAGACAGGGGCGTCCTACGAGCAGTACTTC. Protein: CASSPKTGASYEQYF. Variable domain in full (rest from reference TRBV7-9 and TRBJ2-7): DTGVSQNPRHKITKRGQNVTFRCDPISEHNRLYWYRQTLGQGPEFLTYFQNEAQLEKSRLLSDRFSAERPKGSFSTLEIQRTEQGDSAMYLCASSPKTGASYEQYFGPGTRLTVT.

The table lists this clone with a few counts. The genes are TRBV6-1 and TRBJ1-2; no definite D call. Germline V gene data show CDR1 as MNHNS and CDR2 as SASEGT. Trimming left V 1 base short and J 2 bases short, with 5 bases between. This CDR3 spans 13 amino acids. The CDR3 nucleotides are TGTGCCAGCAGTGAAGGCAGGAACTATGGCTACACCTTC. Its translation: CASSEGRNYGYTF.

This clone occurred a few times. The chain joins TRBV25-1 to TRBJ2-5; a possible D gene is TRBD2 (6 bases). The CDR3 extends over 17 amino acids. Germline V lookup: CDR1 MGHDK, CDR2 SYGVNS. The ends were cut back, 1 base at V and 4 bases at J, with 19 bases in the middle. The CDR3 coding sequence is TGTGCCAGCAGTGAATCCGGAGGGGCTAGCTCTATAGAGACCCAGTACTTC. Amino acid sequence: CASSESGGASSIETQYF.

A few counts support this clone. This chain links TRBV10-3 with TRBJ2-7; possible D gene TRBD2, 5 bases. The CDR3 contains 13 residues. From germline, CDR1 is ENHRY and CDR2 SYGVKD. The V gene lost 6 bases and the J gene lost 4 bases, with 13 bases spanning the gap. The CDR3 sequence is CAISLDLLYEQYF. For the CDR3, the DNA is TGTGCCATCAGCCTGGACTTACTGTACGAGCAGTACTTC.

This clone was seen more than once but under ten times. The chain has TRBV4-2 and TRBJ2-5, with D unclear. The CDR3 is 16 amino acids. Germline V gene sequence: CDR1 LGHNA, CDR2 YNFKEQ. Trimming removed 1 base from V and 2 bases from J, with 14 bases in between. The CDR3 loop reads CASSQASRRVQETQYF. The CDR3 bases are TGTGCCAGCAGCCAAGCTTCGCGGCGAGTACAAGAGACCCAGTACTTC.

There are a few counts of this clone. This chain joins TRBV28 and TRBJ2-3, with 10 bases aligning to TRBD2. Germline assignment: CDR1 MDHEN and CDR2 SYDVKM. The length of the CDR3 is 15 residues. Trimming removed 5 bases from V and 4 bases from J; junction bases left unmatched: 6. The CDR3, as DNA: TGTGCCAGCAGTCTAAGCGGGAGGGGTCCAGATACGCAGTATTTT. It yields the protein CASSLSGRGPDTQYF.

V usage is TRBV7-3 and J usage is TRBJ2-1, with 14 nucleotides matching TRBD2. CDR1 and CDR2 from the germline V gene are SGHTA and FQGTGA. Unmatched junction bases numbered 4, after V lost 5 bases and J lost 7 bases. This CDR3 has 15 amino acids. DNA for the CDR3: TGTGCCAGCAGCGTGACTAGCGGGAGGGGTAATGAGCAGTTCTTC. Its translation: CASSVTSGRGNEQFF. Full variable domain (rest looked up from reference TRBV7-3 and TRBJ2-1): GAGVSQTPSNKVTEKGKYVELRCDPISGHTALYWYRQSLGQGPEFLIYFQGTGAADDSGLPNDRFFAVRPEGSVSTLKIQRTERGDSAVYLCASSVTSGRGNEQFFGPGTRLTVL.

A few counts support this clone. This chain joins TRBV7-2 and TRBJ2-3, with TRBD1 matching 7 bases. The germline gives CDR1 SGHTA, CDR2 FQGNSA. After removal of 5 bases from V and 2 bases from J, the junction contained 7 bases not matched to a gene. The CDR3 has 15 residues. The chain's CDR3 is CASSRGQPNTDTQYF. CDR3 coding DNA: TGTGCCAGCAGCAGGGGACAGCCTAACACAGATACGCAGTATTTT.

The chain couples TRBV7-2 to TRBJ1-1, with D hard to call. Trimming pared 5 bases from V and 7 bases from J, leaving 14 bases between. Germline assignment: CDR1 SGHTA and CDR2 FQGNSA. This CDR3 is 13 amino acids long. The CDR3, as DNA: TGTGCCAGCAGCGCCCCCGGGGATGGTGAAGCTTTCTTT. Its protein product is CASSAPGDGEAFF.

A few counts support this clone. The chain carries TRBV27 and TRBJ2-7, with 8 bases aligning to TRBD2. Germline lookup yields CDR1 MNHEY and CDR2 SMNVEV (reference sequence). CDR3 length equals 14 residues. The J segment lost 2 bases and the V segment lost 7 bases, leaving 7 bases of the junction unmatched. The CDR3, as DNA: TGTGCCAGCATTAGGCTAGCGGGCACCTACGAGCAGTACTTC. This gives the protein CASIRLAGTYEQYF.

The chain carries TRBV11-3 and TRBJ2-7, with 14 bases matching TRBD2. V was clipped by 5 bases and J by 3 bases; unmatched bases: 0. The germline V gene has CDR1 SGHNT and CDR2 YENEEA. This CDR3 has 14 amino acids. The CDR3 spells CASSGTSGSYEQYF. CDR3 DNA sequence: TGTGCCAGCAGCGGGACTAGCGGGAGCTACGAGCAGTACTTC.